This T cell receptor (beta chain) originates from a study of T cell changes during pregnancy in multiple sclerosis (dated by TCRdb to 2018 to 2020). For the study in its entirety: The study looked at changes in the T cell repertoire across pregnancy in women with multiple sclerosis.

A note on this clone: No antigen is known for it. No per-base quality is available; no much larger clone lies one base away.

The V end gives up 4 bases and the J end 2 bases, leaving 9 bases in the junction not matched to a gene. CDR1 and CDR2, per the germline V gene, are SGHRS and YFSETQ. From cysteine to phenylalanine, the CDR3 is 15 amino acids long. Here the CDR3 DNA is all that survives: 45 bases in frame from base 1. The method behind the library was the immunoSEQ multiplex PCR assay. TCRdb carries this immuneACCESS record with in-frame sequences only. Its versions omit some clonotypes, under half of them owing to an unresolved V gene in the studies checked, with the rest unexplained. The sample table records about 26,000 clones; roughly 89% of these occur just once. The ten largest clones capture around 16% of the sample.

This sequence uses TRBV5-1 and TRBJ2-7, and TRBD2 aligns with 7 junction nucleotides. Specimen: CD8+ T cells from peripheral blood mononuclear cells, collected in the second trimester of pregnancy. The TCR was taken from a female donor with multiple sclerosis, enrolled in a pregnancy study. Here is the DNA: TGCGCCAGCAGCCCAGCGCCTAGCGGCACCTACGAGCAGTACTTC. This sequence encodes CASSPAPSGTYEQYF.